This entry lists 26 T cell receptor beta chains sequenced from one sample in a study of control samples from healthy donors and cancer patients. The assay was immunoSEQ multiplex PCR, and TCRdb's table has in-frame clones only and misses some. The sample includes 170,000 or so clones, 80% to 95% of them seen just once. Specimen: blood. All receptors come from a woman in her thirties or forties in good health.

V and J are TRBV5-4 and TRBJ2-5; 7 bases fit TRBD1. This CDR3 is built from 14 residues. The V gene's germline CDR1 is SGHNT and CDR2 YYREEE (reference sequence). Trimming removed 4 bases from V and 5 bases from J; junction bases left unmatched: 8. The CDR3 DNA follows: TGTGCCAGCAGCGTTGACAGGGCGGGCGAGACCCAGTACTTC. Amino acid sequence: CASSVDRAGETQYF.

V gene TRBV19 combines with J gene TRBJ1-1; TRBD1 is a possible D gene (5 bases). CDR1 is LNHDA, CDR2 SQIVND, per germline (reference sequence). V lost 8 bases, J lost 8 bases, and 18 bases lay in between. There are 13 residues in the CDR3. In DNA form, the CDR3 reads TGTGCCAGTCGTACCGACAGCGATCAAGAAGCTTTCTTT. Protein: CASRTDSDQEAFF. Supplemented by reference TRBV19 and TRBJ1-1, the full variable domain reads DGGITQSPKYLFRKEGQNVTLSCEQNLNHDAMYWYRQDPGQGLRLIYYSQIVNDFQKGDIAEGYSVSREKKESFPLTVTSAQKNPTAFYLCASRTDSDQEAFFGQGTRLTVV.

The rearrangement uses TRBV9 and TRBJ2-6; D remains ambiguous. The CDR3 consists of 16 residues. CDR1 and CDR2 (germline): SGDLS, YYNGEE. The ends were cut back, 0 bases at V and 0 bases at J, with 7 bases in the middle. CDR3 DNA: TGTGCCAGCAGCGTAGAGGCTTACTCTGGGGCCAACGTCCTGACTTTC. Translation gives CASSVEAYSGANVLTF.

This sequence joins TRBV19 and TRBJ2-5; TRBD1 matches 7 bases. Germline CDR1 LNHDA, CDR2 SQIVND (reference sequence). The CDR3 runs 12 residues. V was clipped by 4 bases and J by 4 bases; unmatched bases: 0. The CDR3 loop is CASSNRGETQYF. The CDR3, as DNA: TGTGCCAGTAGTAACAGGGGAGAGACCCAGTACTTC.

As for this clone: Additional DNA sequences in this sample encode the identical CDR3. This rearrangement joins TRBV2 to TRBJ1-1; TRBD1 agrees at 7 bases. Germline loops: CDR1 SNHLY, CDR2 FYNNEI. V was clipped by 2 bases and J by 1 base; unmatched bases: 4. The CDR3 contains 15 residues. CDR3: CASSELPGGNTEAFF. DNA of the CDR3: TGTGCCAGCAGTGAACTACCAGGGGGGAACACTGAAGCTTTCTTT.

On this clone: This sample also contains other DNA sequences that code for the same CDR3. The rearrangement uses TRBV19 and TRBJ1-1, with a weak D call TRBD1 (6 bases). Trimming stripped 1 base from V and 5 bases from J, with 11 bases between. Germline CDR1 LNHDA, CDR2 SQIVND (reference sequence). The CDR3 has 14 residues. CDR3 nucleotide sequence: TGTGCCAGTAGTATAGCAGGGGTGGGAACTGAAGCTTTCTTT. It encodes CASSIAGVGTEAFF.

This chain connects TRBV9 to TRBJ2-2; tentative D call: TRBD1 (6 bases). From germline, CDR1 is SGDLS and CDR2 YYNGEE. V was cut by 4 bases and J by 6 bases, with 7 bases left in between. The CDR3 covers 12 residues. The CDR3 here is CASSQGSGELFF. CDR3 coding DNA: TGTGCCAGCAGCCAGGGGTCCGGGGAGCTGTTTTTT.

The chain recombines TRBV5-1 with TRBJ2-6, with TRBD2 matching 8 bases. CDR1 and CDR2 (germline): SGHRS, YFSETQ. Losses at the gene ends were 2 bases for V and 0 bases for J; bases not matched to a gene: 1. The CDR3 totals 16 residues. The CDR3 region has the DNA TGCGCCAGCAGCTTACTAGCGGACTCTGGGGCCAACGTCCTGACTTTC. Translated, it gives CASSLLADSGANVLTF.

This sequence joins TRBV4-1 and TRBJ2-5; 7 bases match TRBD2. Germline CDR1 is MGHRA and CDR2 is YSYEKL. The CDR3 is made up of 17 amino acids. J lost 2 bases, V lost 5 bases, and 14 bases had no gene match. Here the CDR3 reads CASSKGLSGVGQETQYF. The CDR3 coding sequence is TGCGCCAGCAGCAAGGGGCTCAGCGGGGTAGGACAAGAGACCCAGTACTTC.

The chain combines TRBV6-5 with TRBJ1-1; D gene unclear. The length of the CDR3 is 14 residues. Looked up from germline, CDR1 is MNHEY and CDR2 is SVGAGI. V was pared by 4 bases and J by 6 bases, with 15 bases between. The CDR3 here is CASSSPTGVAEAFF. The DNA of the CDR3 is TGTGCCAGCAGTTCCCCTACCGGGGTCGCTGAAGCTTTCTTT.

The chain carries TRBV19 and TRBJ1-1; TRBD1 is a possible D gene (6 bases). The V gene's germline CDR1 is LNHDA and CDR2 SQIVND (reference sequence). This CDR3 has 10 residues. Trimming took off 8 bases at V and 10 bases at J, with 11 bases between the two ends. The CDR3 sequence is CASAGGAAFF. CDR3 sequence (DNA): TGTGCCAGTGCCGGGGGGGCAGCTTTCTTT.

The rearrangement joins TRBV5-1 to TRBJ1-3; D remains ambiguous. The CDR3 totals 15 residues. Trimming shortened V by 0 bases and J by 3 bases, and 10 bases separated the two germline ends. Per germline, CDR1 SGHRS and CDR2 YFSETQ. CDR3 in DNA: TGCGCCAGCAGCTTGGACGGAGCTAATGGAAACACCATATATTTT. This gives the protein CASSLDGANGNTIYF. Full variable domain (remainder filled in from reference TRBV5-1 and TRBJ1-3): KAGVTQTPRYLIKTRGQQVTLSCSPISGHRSVSWYQQTPGQGLQFLFEYFSETQRNKGNFPGRFSGRQFSNSRSEMNVSTLELGDSALYLCASSLDGANGNTIYFGEGSWLTVV.

The chain uses TRBV6-5 and TRBJ2-4; maybe TRBD2 (6 bases). CDR1 MNHEY and CDR2 SVGAGI come from the germline V gene. The ends were cut back, 6 bases at V and 7 bases at J, with 13 bases in the middle. The CDR3 spans 13 residues. DNA of the CDR3: TGTGCCAGCAGACCCGCAGGAGGGAACATTCAGTACTTC. Amino acids: CASRPAGGNIQYF.

J is TRBJ1-1 and V is TRBV29-1; D call uncertain. The V gene's germline CDR1 is SQVTM and CDR2 ANQGSEA. V lost 4 bases and J 0 bases, leaving 6 bases between the germline ends. The CDR3 covers 12 residues. The CDR3 DNA reads TGCAGCGTTGGACAAATGAACACTGAAGCTTTCTTT. Its translation is CSVGQMNTEAFF.

The rearrangement joins TRBV21-1 to TRBJ1-4. TRBV21-1 has pseudogene status. The CDR3 contains 14 residues. The CDR3 loop reads CASSKWSNNEKLFF. CDR3 in DNA: TGTGCCAGCAGCAAATGGTCCAATAATGAAAAACTGTTTTTT.

The genes are TRBV5-6 and TRBJ2-7; D possibly matches TRBD1 or TRBD2 (5 bases each). Germline assignment: CDR1 SGHDT and CDR2 YYEEEE. The CDR3 runs to 15 residues. Trimming shortened V by 0 bases and J by 9 bases, and 19 bases separated the two germline ends. The CDR3 spells CASSLGTGPMHGQYF. CDR3 DNA: TGTGCCAGCAGCTTGGGGACGGGACCAATGCATGGGCAGTACTTC.

This chain joins TRBV4-1 and TRBJ1-3; TRBD1 matches 12 bases. The CDR3 spans 17 residues. Germline CDR1 reads MGHRA; CDR2 reads YSYEKL. With V trimmed by 3 bases and J by 8 bases, 11 bases remained unmatched. The chain's CDR3 is CASSQREPGQGAYTIYF. The CDR3 DNA reads as TGCGCCAGCAGCCAGAGGGAACCGGGACAGGGGGCTTACACCATATATTTT.

V gene TRBV7-9 combines with J gene TRBJ1-2; D not certain. CDR1 is SEHNR and CDR2 is FQNEAQ in the germline V gene (reference sequence). This CDR3 region has 14 residues. V was trimmed by 4 bases and J by 4 bases, leaving 13 bases between them. The CDR3, as DNA: TGTGCCAGCAGCTCCCTTGGCGGCATCTATGGCTACACCTTC. Translating gives CASSSLGGIYGYTF.

The CDR3 nucleotides are TGCGCCAGCAGCTTGTTGGCCTCTGGGGCCAACGTCCTGACTTTC. Protein: CASSLLASGANVLTF. The V call is TRBV5-1, the J call TRBJ2-6, with D hard to call. The V end was cut by 1 base, the J end by 0 bases, with 5 bases between. The CDR3 is made up of 15 amino acids. The germline V gene has CDR1 SGHRS and CDR2 YFSETQ. Drawing the rest from reference TRBV5-1 and TRBJ2-6, the complete variable domain is KAGVTQTPRYLIKTRGQQVTLSCSPISGHRSVSWYQQTPGQGLQFLFEYFSETQRNKGNFPGRFSGRQFSNSRSEMNVSTLELGDSALYLCASSLLASGANVLTFGAGSRLTVL.

The V gene is TRBV7-2, the J gene TRBJ1-4; tentatively, D is TRBD1 (6 bases). V was pared by 2 bases and J by 2 bases, with 12 bases between. This CDR3 has 16 residues. Germline CDR1 SGHTA, CDR2 FQGNSA. The CDR3 DNA follows: TGTGCCAGCAGCTTAACTTCGGGGGGCACTAATGAAAAACTGTTTTTT. It yields the protein CASSLTSGGTNEKLFF.

This chain connects TRBV7-9 to TRBJ1-1, with 7 bases matching TRBD1. The CDR3 is 14 residues long. Unmatched junction bases numbered 3, after V lost 5 bases and J lost 0 bases. Germline CDR1 SEHNR, CDR2 FQNEAQ (reference sequence). The CDR3 reads CASSATGVNTEAFF. The DNA for the CDR3 is TGTGCCAGCAGCGCAACAGGGGTGAACACTGAAGCTTTCTTT.

The rearrangement uses TRBV13 and TRBJ2-1, with 8 nucleotides matching TRBD1. The J segment lost 4 bases and the V segment lost 4 bases, leaving 6 bases of the junction unmatched. The CDR3 consists of 15 residues. Per the germline V gene, CDR1 is PRHDT and CDR2 is FYEKMQ (reference sequence). The CDR3 is CASSSWTGLYNEQFF. CDR3 DNA: TGTGCCAGCAGCTCCTGGACAGGGCTGTACAATGAGCAGTTCTTC.

The CDR3 reads CASRAGTSSYNEQFF. CDR3 nucleotides: TGTGCCAGCAGAGCCGGGACTTCCTCCTACAATGAGCAGTTCTTC. This sequence joins TRBV6-4 and TRBJ2-1; a possible D gene is TRBD2 (6 bases). The CDR3 has 15 residues. CDR1 is MRHNA, CDR2 SNTAGT, per germline. Trimming cost V 6 bases and J 0 bases, with 12 bases left between them.

The CDR3 nucleotides read TGCAGTGCTAGCGTCGGGAGTGGCTACACCTTC. Translating it yields CSASVGSGYTF. This chain joins TRBV20-1 and TRBJ1-2, with D hard to call. V lost 3 bases and J 7 bases, leaving 9 bases between the germline ends. CDR1 and CDR2 (germline): DFQATT, SNEGSKA (reference sequence). The CDR3 has 11 amino acids.

The rearrangement joins TRBV3-1 (or the pseudogene TRBV3-2) to TRBJ1-1; no clear D gene. V was shortened by 5 bases and J by 5 bases, with 12 bases between the two germline ends. This CDR3 is built from 13 residues. Germline CDR1 and CDR2: LGHDT and YNNKEL (reference sequence). The CDR3 loop is CASSGSIGTEAFF. DNA of the CDR3: TGTGCCAGCAGCGGGAGTATTGGGACTGAAGCTTTCTTT.

The genes are TRBV6-1 and TRBJ1-1; 7 positions agree with TRBD1. Germline V gene lookup returns CDR1 MNHNS and CDR2 SASEGT. After removal of 2 bases from V and 6 bases from J, the junction contained 9 bases not matched to a gene. The CDR3 is made up of 15 amino acids. CDR3 sequence (DNA): TGTGCCAGCAGTGAAAGGACAGGTTTCGGTCCTGAAGCTTTCTTT. Its translation is CASSERTGFGPEAFF.